This passage covers 3 T cell receptor beta chains from one sample sequenced in a study of a mutant IDH1 vaccine in newly diagnosed glioma. Sequencing was performed with immunoSEQ multiplex PCR; in TCRdb, only in-frame clones are kept and a portion is missing. The sample lists more than 50,000 clones, around 89% seen once, with 1.9% in the top ten. These TCRs' antigens remain unknown. Stated time point: week 11, during vaccination. With topical imiquimod, each dose of the vaccine consisted of 300 ug of mutant IDH1 20-mer peptide. The sequencing here drew on PBMCs, taken from a glioma patient whose treatment included an IDH1 peptide vaccine. Receptors were obtained from a man aged 35 to 55 with glioma.

The sample holds one count of this clone. V is TRBV5-8 and J is TRBJ1-2, with 9 bases identical to TRBD1. Trimming at V came to 4 bases and at J to 9 bases, leaving 7 bases not matched to a gene. This CDR3 comprises 13 residues. Germline CDR1 SGHTS, CDR2 YDEGEE. CDR3 DNA: TGTGCCAGCAGCCCGGACAGGGGTATTAGCTACACCTTC. Translating it yields CASSPDRGISYTF.

This chain joins TRBV5-1 and TRBJ1-2, with TRBD1 matching 9 bases. V shed 3 bases and J 12 bases; nucleotides not matched to a gene: 12. Germline-derived CDR1 and CDR2 are SGHRS and YFSETQ. The CDR3 is made up of 14 amino acids. The CDR3 is CASSYYPGQGGNTF. For the CDR3, the DNA is TGCGCCAGCAGCTATTACCCGGGACAGGGAGGAAACACCTTC. Complete variable domain (other parts from reference TRBV5-1 and TRBJ1-2): KAGVTQTPRYLIKTRGQQVTLSCSPISGHRSVSWYQQTPGQGLQFLFEYFSETQRNKGNFPGRFSGRQFSNSRSEMNVSTLELGDSALYLCASSYYPGQGGNTFGSGTRLTVV.

The gene calls are TRBV18 and TRBJ1-5; perhaps TRBD1 as D (6 bases). The germline V gene has CDR1 KGHSH and CDR2 LQKENI. V was shortened by 6 bases and J by 1 base, with 16 bases between the two germline ends. The CDR3 runs to 16 residues. CDR3 loop: CASSPTGGRSNQPQHF. The CDR3 DNA reads as TGTGCCAGCTCGCCCACGGGGGGGCGAAGCAATCAGCCCCAGCATTTT.